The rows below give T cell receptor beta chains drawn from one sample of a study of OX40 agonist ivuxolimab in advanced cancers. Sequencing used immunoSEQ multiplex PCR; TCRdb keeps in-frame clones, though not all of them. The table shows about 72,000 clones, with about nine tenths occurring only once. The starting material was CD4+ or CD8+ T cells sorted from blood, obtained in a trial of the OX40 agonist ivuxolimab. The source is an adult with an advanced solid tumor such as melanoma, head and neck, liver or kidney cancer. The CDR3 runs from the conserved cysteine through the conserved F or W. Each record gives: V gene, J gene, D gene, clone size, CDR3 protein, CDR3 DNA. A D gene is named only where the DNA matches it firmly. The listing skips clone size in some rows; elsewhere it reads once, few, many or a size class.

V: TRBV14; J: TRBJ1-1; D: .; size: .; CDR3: CASSQARTLTEAFF; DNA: TGTGCCAGCAGCCAAGCCAGGACACTTACTGAAGCTTTCTTT
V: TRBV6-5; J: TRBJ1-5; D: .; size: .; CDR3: CASSNRQANQPQHF; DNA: TGTGCCAGCAGTAACCGACAGGCGAATCAGCCCCAGCATTTT
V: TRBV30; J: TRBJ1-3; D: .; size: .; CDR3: CACRQVPGNTIYF; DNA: TGTGCCTGCCGTCAGGTGCCGGGAAACACCATATATTTT
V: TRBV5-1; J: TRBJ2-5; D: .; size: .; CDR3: CASSLGQPQETQYF; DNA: TGCGCCAGCAGCCTCGGACAGCCTCAAGAGACCCAGTACTTC
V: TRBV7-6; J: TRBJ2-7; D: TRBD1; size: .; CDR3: CASSLADRGLHEQYF; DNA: TGTGCCAGCAGCTTAGCGGACAGGGGGCTCCACGAGCAGTACTTC
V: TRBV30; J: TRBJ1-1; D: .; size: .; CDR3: CAWSGDTEAFF; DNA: TGTGCCTGGAGTGGGGACACTGAAGCTTTCTTT
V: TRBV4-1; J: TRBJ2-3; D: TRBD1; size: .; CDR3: CASSLRPGGGTDTQYF; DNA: TGCGCCAGCAGCCTCCGACCAGGGGGCGGGACAGATACGCAGTATTTT
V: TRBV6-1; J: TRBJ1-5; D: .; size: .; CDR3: CAGQAGNQPQHF; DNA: TGTGCCGGCCAGGCAGGCAATCAGCCCCAGCATTTT
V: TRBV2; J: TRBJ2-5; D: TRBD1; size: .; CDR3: CASRDRDSQETQYF; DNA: TGTGCCAGCAGGGACCGGGACAGCCAAGAGACCCAGTACTTC
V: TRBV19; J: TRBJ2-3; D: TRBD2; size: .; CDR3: CASSTLAGRNRTDTQYF; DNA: TGTGCCAGTAGTACACTAGCGGGGCGGAACCGCACAGATACGCAGTATTTT
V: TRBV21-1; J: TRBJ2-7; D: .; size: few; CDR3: CASSGPTGTSGRCSYEQYF; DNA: TGTGCCAGCAGCGGACCGACCGGGACTAGCGGGAGGTGCTCCTACGAGCAGTACTTC
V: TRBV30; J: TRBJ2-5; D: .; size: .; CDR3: CAWSTTPTQYF; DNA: TGTGCCTGGAGTACGACCCCGACCCAGTACTTC
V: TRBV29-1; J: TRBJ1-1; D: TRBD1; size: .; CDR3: CSAQRGRGRMNTEAFF; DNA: TGCAGCGCTCAAAGGGGCAGGGGGCGAATGAACACTGAAGCTTTCTTT
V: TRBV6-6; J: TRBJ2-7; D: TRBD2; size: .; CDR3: CAIGAGVSEQYF; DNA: TGTGCCATTGGAGCGGGAGTGTCCGAGCAGTACTTC
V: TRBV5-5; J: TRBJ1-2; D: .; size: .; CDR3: CASSVQGDYGYTF; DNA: TGTGCCAGCAGCGTACAGGGAGACTATGGCTACACCTTC
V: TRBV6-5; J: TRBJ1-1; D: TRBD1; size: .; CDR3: CASRRTGFTEAFF; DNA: TGTGCCAGCAGACGGACAGGGTTTACTGAAGCTTTCTTT
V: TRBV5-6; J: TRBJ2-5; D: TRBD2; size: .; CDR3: CASSSGLAVQETQYF; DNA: TGTGCCAGCAGCTCGGGACTAGCGGTCCAAGAGACCCAGTACTTC
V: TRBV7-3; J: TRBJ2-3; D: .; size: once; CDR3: CASSLYRDTQYF; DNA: TGTGCCAGCAGCTTATACCGGGATACGCAGTATTTT
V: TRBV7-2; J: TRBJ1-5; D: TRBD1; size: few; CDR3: CASSRQGYSNQPQHF; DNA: TGTGCCAGCAGTCGACAGGGGTATAGCAATCAGCCCCAGCATTTT
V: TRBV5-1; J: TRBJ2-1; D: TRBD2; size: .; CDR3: CASGLAGGGEQFF; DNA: TGCGCCAGTGGACTAGCGGGAGGAGGAGAGCAGTTCTTC
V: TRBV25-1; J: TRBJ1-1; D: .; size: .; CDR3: CASSGNVIGEAFF; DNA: TGTGCCAGCAGTGGGAATGTCATAGGTGAAGCTTTCTTT
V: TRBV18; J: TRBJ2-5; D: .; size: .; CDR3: CASSPESLQETQYF; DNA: TGTGCCAGCTCACCAGAAAGTCTCCAAGAGACCCAGTACTTC
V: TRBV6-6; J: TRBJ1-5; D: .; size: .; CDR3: CASSLVDSNQPQHF; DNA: TGTGCCAGCAGCCTGGTGGATAGCAATCAGCCCCAGCATTTT
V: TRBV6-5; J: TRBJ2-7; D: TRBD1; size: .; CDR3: CASSEGQGSYEQYF; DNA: TGTGCCAGCAGTGAAGGACAGGGGTCCTACGAGCAGTACTTC
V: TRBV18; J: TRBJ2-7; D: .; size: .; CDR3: CASSPLGGRDEQYF; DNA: TGTGCCAGCTCACCACTGGGGGGCCGGGACGAGCAGTACTTC
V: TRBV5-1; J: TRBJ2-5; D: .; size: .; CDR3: CASSLGSGQETQYF; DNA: TGCGCCAGCAGCCTCGGTTCCGGGCAAGAGACCCAGTACTTC
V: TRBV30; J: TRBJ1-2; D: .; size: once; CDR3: CAWSVAGHGYTF; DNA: TGTGCCTGGAGTGTCGCGGGCCATGGCTACACCTTC
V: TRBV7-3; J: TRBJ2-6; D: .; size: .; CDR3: CASSLFPSGANVLTF; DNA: TGTGCCAGCAGCTTATTCCCGTCTGGGGCCAACGTCCTGACTTTC
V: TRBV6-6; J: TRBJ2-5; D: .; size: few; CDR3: CASRDPGQETQYF; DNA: TGTGCCAGCAGGGACCCCGGGCAAGAGACCCAGTACTTC
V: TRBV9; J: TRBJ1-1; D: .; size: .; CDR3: CASSVGGPITEAFF; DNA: TGTGCCAGCAGCGTCGGGGGGCCGATCACTGAAGCTTTCTTT
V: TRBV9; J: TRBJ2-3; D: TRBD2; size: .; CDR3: CASSRTSGGLFPYF; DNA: TGTGCCAGCAGCCGGACTAGCGGGGGCCTATTTCCGTATTTT
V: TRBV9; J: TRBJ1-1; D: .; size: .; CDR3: CASSSQTAHTEAFF; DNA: TGTGCCAGCAGCTCCCAGACAGCGCACACTGAAGCTTTCTTT
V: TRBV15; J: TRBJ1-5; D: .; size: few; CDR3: CATSRDFGGNQPQHF; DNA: TGTGCCACCAGCAGAGATTTCGGGGGCAATCAGCCCCAGCATTTT
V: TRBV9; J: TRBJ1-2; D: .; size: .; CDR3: CASSPSGGPNYGYTF; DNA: TGTGCCAGCAGCCCCTCCGGCGGGCCAAACTATGGCTACACCTTC
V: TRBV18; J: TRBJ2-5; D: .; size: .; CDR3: CASSGGSQETQYF; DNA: TGTGCCAGCTCAGGGGGAAGCCAAGAGACCCAGTACTTC
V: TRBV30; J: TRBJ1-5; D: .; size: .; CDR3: CAWSVMGDQPQHF; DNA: TGTGCCTGGAGTGTCATGGGTGATCAGCCCCAGCATTTT
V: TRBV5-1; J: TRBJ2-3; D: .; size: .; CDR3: CASSVGSETSTDTQYF; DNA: TGCGCCAGCAGCGTGGGTTCGGAGACTAGCACAGATACGCAGTATTTT
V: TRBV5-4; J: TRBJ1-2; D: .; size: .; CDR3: CASSLNRNYGYTF; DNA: TGTGCCAGCAGCTTGAACCGTAACTATGGCTACACCTTC
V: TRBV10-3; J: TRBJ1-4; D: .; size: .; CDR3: CAIREGGSGNEKLFF; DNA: TGTGCCATCAGAGAAGGGGGGTCGGGTAATGAAAAACTGTTTTTT
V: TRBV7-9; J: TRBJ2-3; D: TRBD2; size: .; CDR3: CASSGTSGNTDTQYF; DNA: TGTGCCAGCAGCGGGACTAGCGGAAACACAGATACGCAGTATTTT
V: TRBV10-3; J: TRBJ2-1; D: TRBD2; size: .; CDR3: CATAGTSGSRGSNEQFF; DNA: TGTGCCACCGCCGGGACTAGCGGGAGTCGTGGCTCCAATGAGCAGTTCTTC
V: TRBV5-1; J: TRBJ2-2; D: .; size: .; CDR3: CASSLDGQITGELFF; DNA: TGCGCCAGCAGCTTGGACGGTCAGATAACCGGGGAGCTGTTTTTT
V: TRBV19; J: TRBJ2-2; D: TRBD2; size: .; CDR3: CASTGGRTNTGELFF; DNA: TGTGCCAGTACCGGGGGGAGGACCAACACCGGGGAGCTGTTTTTT
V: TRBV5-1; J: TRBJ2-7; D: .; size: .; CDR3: CASSLAVTNGAEQYF; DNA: TGCGCCAGCAGCTTGGCCGTGACAAATGGGGCCGAGCAGTACTTC
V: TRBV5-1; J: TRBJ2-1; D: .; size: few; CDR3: CASSLVADSYNEQFF; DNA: TGCGCCAGCAGCTTGGTGGCGGACTCCTACAATGAGCAGTTCTTC
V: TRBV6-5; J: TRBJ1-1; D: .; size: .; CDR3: CASSYLGRMNTEAFF; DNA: TGTGCCAGCAGTTACTTGGGACGTATGAACACTGAAGCTTTCTTT
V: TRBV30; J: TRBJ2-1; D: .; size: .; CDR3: CAWSVRRDNEQFF; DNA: TGTGCCTGGAGTGTACGCAGGGACAATGAGCAGTTCTTC
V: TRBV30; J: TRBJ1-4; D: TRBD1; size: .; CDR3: CAWGTGQGPEKLFF; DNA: TGTGCCTGGGGGACAGGACAGGGGCCGGAAAAACTGTTTTTT